These 24 T cell receptor beta chains originate from one sample sequenced in a study of CD8 T cells in Susac syndrome (dated by TCRdb to 2018 to 2020). Libraries were prepared through the immunoSEQ multiplex PCR assay. RNA was extracted using the RNeasy kit, and about 0.45 to 1 ug of the RNA was reverse transcribed with random hexamers. TCRdb handled the public reads itself, with Q25 trimming in fastp and clone calling in MiXCR, and kept productive beta chains. Each entry merges the rows of one CDR3 protein and shows their most common DNA and genes. Counted in this sample were about 300,000 distinct CDR3 sequences; 89% of them appeared once. Approximately 0.18% of the sample is held by the ten biggest clonotypes. The source material was CD8+ T cells from PBMCs. These receptors all stem from a human donor with multiple sclerosis.

The rearrangement links TRBV15 to TRBJ2-7; 14 nucleotides match TRBD2. This CDR3 comprises 15 residues. Germline V gives CDR1 LNHNV, CDR2 YYDKDF (reference sequence). With V trimmed by 3 bases and J by 5 bases, 3 bases remained unmatched. This chain's CDR3 is CATSSRLAGGNEQYF. CDR3 bases: TGTGCCACCAGCAGCAGACTAGCGGGAGGGAACGAGCAGTACTTC.

This clonotype was detected once. The chain links TRBV12-3 or TRBV12-4 to TRBJ2-1; 8 bases map to TRBD2. V lost 2 bases to trimming and J lost 4 bases; unmatched junction nucleotides: 10. CDR3 length: 17 amino acids. The CDR3 bases are TGTGCCAGCAGTTTACCAGGACTAGCCCGTAAATACAATGAGCAGTTCTTC. It encodes CASSLPGLARKYNEQFF.

This chain joins TRBV4-2 and TRBJ2-7; D uncertain. Germline V CDR1 and CDR2: LGHNA, YNFKEQ. V was trimmed by 2 bases and J by 4 bases, leaving 9 bases between them. The CDR3 has 13 residues. CDR3 protein: CASSQLTWYEQYF. CDR3 nucleotide sequence: TGTGCCAGCAGCCAATTAACGTGGTACGAGCAGTACTTC.

The chain uses TRBV12-3 or TRBV12-4 and TRBJ2-3, with 8 bases aligning to TRBD1. CDR3 length equals 14 residues. The ends lost 5 bases at V and 4 bases at J; junction bases unmatched: 5. CDR3 amino acids: CASSPTGGPDTQYF. CDR3 sequence (DNA): TGTGCCAGCAGTCCCACAGGGGGTCCAGATACGCAGTATTTT.

The J gene is TRBJ2-4, the V gene TRBV18, with D hard to call. The CDR3 is made up of 15 amino acids. Trimming cost V 2 bases and J 1 base, with 9 bases left between them. Germline lookup yields CDR1 KGHSH and CDR2 LQKENI. In DNA form, the CDR3 reads TGTGCCAGCTCACCAGGTGTGGGTGCCAAAAACATTCAGTACTTC. Protein: CASSPGVGAKNIQYF.

V gene TRBV7-9 combines with J gene TRBJ2-7; weak D call: TRBD1 (5 bases). Trimming left V 4 bases short and J 1 base short, with 14 bases between. This CDR3 is built from 15 residues. Germline assignment: CDR1 SEHNR and CDR2 FQNEAQ (reference sequence). This CDR3 is CASSSRTPESYEQYF. DNA for the CDR3: TGTGCCAGCAGCTCGAGGACACCTGAATCCTACGAGCAGTACTTC.

The J gene is TRBJ1-1, the V gene TRBV19, with no clear D. Trimming removed 5 bases at V and 6 bases at J, with 10 bases between. CDR1 and CDR2 (germline): LNHDA, SQIVND (reference sequence). The CDR3 has 12 residues. This chain's CDR3 is CASSPDGAEAFF. Here the CDR3 DNA reads TGTGCCAGTAGTCCGGATGGGGCTGAAGCTTTCTTT.

The chain links TRBV15 to TRBJ1-2; no clear D gene. The CDR3 covers 15 residues. Trimming stripped 5 bases from V and 0 bases from J, with 13 bases between. Germline V CDR1 and CDR2: LNHNV, YYDKDF (reference sequence). CDR3 bases: TGTGCCACCAGCTTCGACAAGACTTCTAACTATGGCTACACCTTC. It encodes CATSFDKTSNYGYTF.

This clonotype is a singleton in its sample. The genes are TRBV2 and TRBJ2-1, with 8 bases fitting TRBD1. J lost 6 bases, V lost 10 bases, and 17 bases had no gene match. Germline loops: CDR1 SNHLY, CDR2 FYNNEI. The length of the CDR3 is 16 residues. The DNA for the CDR3 is TGTGCCACCGTCGACTCAGACAGGGGATCTATCAATGAGCAGTTCTTC. Residues: CATVDSDRGSINEQFF.

The rearrangement links TRBV6-5 to TRBJ2-2, with 7 bases identical to TRBD1. The CDR3 loop spans 15 amino acids. The germline gives CDR1 MNHEY, CDR2 SVGAGI. V lost 0 bases, J lost 6 bases, and 4 bases stayed unmatched. The CDR3 reads CASSYSQGWAGELFF. As DNA, the CDR3 is TGTGCCAGCAGTTACTCACAGGGGTGGGCCGGGGAGCTGTTTTTT.

The chain links TRBV6-1 to TRBJ2-1, with D perhaps TRBD1 (6 bases). Germline lookup yields CDR1 MNHNS and CDR2 SASEGT. Trimming stripped 0 bases from V and 7 bases from J, with 19 bases between. CDR3 length: 17 amino acids. Here the CDR3 DNA reads TGTGCCAGCAGTGAAGCGCGGATTACAGGGATTGGGAATGAGCAGTTCTTC. It specifies CASSEARITGIGNEQFF.

The CDR3 nucleotides are TGCAGCGTTGAAGAGGCCGACGTGTACAATGAGCAGTTCTTC. Amino acids: CSVEEADVYNEQFF. This chain connects TRBV29-1 to TRBJ2-1; the D is unclear. CDR1 is SQVTM, CDR2 ANQGSEA, per germline. The V gene lost 0 bases and the J gene lost 4 bases, with 10 bases spanning the gap. This CDR3 has 14 amino acids.

This clonotype is a singleton in its sample. This chain connects TRBV3-1 to TRBJ2-1; D is uncertain. Trimming stripped 3 bases from V and 6 bases from J, with 6 bases between. The CDR3 consists of 12 residues. The germline V gene encodes CDR1 LGHDT and CDR2 YNNKEL (reference sequence). The CDR3 DNA reads as TGTGCCAGCAGCCACGAAGGCAATGAGCAGTTCTTC. It codes for CASSHEGNEQFF.

The rearrangement joins TRBV13 to TRBJ2-3, with 10 bases fitting TRBD2. Losses at the gene ends were 6 bases for V and 4 bases for J; bases not matched to a gene: 10. The CDR3 loop spans 16 amino acids. Per germline, CDR1 PRHDT and CDR2 FYEKMQ (reference sequence). The CDR3 DNA reads TGTGCCAGCAGATCCCACCTAGCGGGGGACTCAGATACGCAGTATTTT. Encoded protein: CASRSHLAGDSDTQYF. Full variable domain (missing parts from reference TRBV13 and TRBJ2-3): AAGVIQSPRHLIKEKRETATLKCYPIPRHDTVYWYQQGPGQDPQFLISFYEKMQSDKGSIPDRFSAQQFSDYHSELNMSSLELGDSALYFCASRSHLAGDSDTQYFGPGTRLTVL.

The chain recombines TRBV9 with TRBJ2-3; 13 nucleotides agree with TRBD2. Trimming cost V 4 bases and J 0 bases; bases outside gene matches: 5. Looked up from germline, CDR1 is SGDLS and CDR2 is YYNGEE. CDR3 length equals 17 residues. The CDR3 coding sequence is TGTGCCAGCAGCCCCCGGACTAGCGGGAGTAGCACAGATACGCAGTATTTT. The encoded protein is CASSPRTSGSSTDTQYF.

This sequence joins TRBV24-1 and TRBJ2-7; D not certain. The germline V and J ends were trimmed by 6 bases and 6 bases, with 8 bases remaining between them. This CDR3 has 11 amino acids. The germline V gene has CDR1 KGHDR and CDR2 SFDVKD. Here the CDR3 reads CATSRAGEQYF. CDR3 nucleotide sequence: TGTGCCACCAGTCGGGCCGGCGAGCAGTACTTC.

This chain connects TRBV29-1 to TRBJ2-5; 11 bases are a match to TRBD1. The CDR3 is 13 amino acids. The junction had 4 bases not matched to a gene; V was cut back by 7 bases and J by 3 bases. CDR1 SQVTM and CDR2 ANQGSEA come from the germline V gene. The CDR3 sequence is CSAGTGGEETQYF. The CDR3 DNA follows: TGCAGCGCTGGGACAGGGGGAGAAGAGACCCAGTACTTC.

The chain recombines TRBV7-9 with TRBJ2-1; 9 nucleotides agree with TRBD1. The CDR3 runs 17 residues. Germline V gene lookup returns CDR1 SEHNR and CDR2 FQNEAQ (reference sequence). The trim removed 8 bases at V and 0 bases at J, leaving 11 bases unmatched. The CDR3 is CASDTGGPPSSYNEQFF. The CDR3 bases are TGTGCCAGCGACACAGGGGGCCCACCGAGCTCCTACAATGAGCAGTTCTTC.

This clonotype was observed a single time. The CDR3 region has the DNA TGCAGTGCTAGAGAGGCACAGGGAGGGCAGCCCCAGCATTTT. It yields the protein CSAREAQGGQPQHF. The chain is built from TRBV20-1 and TRBJ1-5; the D gene is possibly TRBD1 (6 bases). In germline, CDR1 is DFQATT, CDR2 SNEGSKA (reference sequence). The CDR3 contains 14 residues. V lost 0 bases and J 7 bases, leaving 13 bases between the germline ends.

The rearrangement joins TRBV15 to TRBJ1-1; D remains ambiguous. The CDR3 covers 13 residues. V was clipped by 5 bases and J by 0 bases, with 7 bases between them. Germline-derived CDR1 and CDR2 are LNHNV and YYDKDF (reference sequence). This chain's CDR3 is CATSRTVNTEAFF. CDR3 sequence (DNA): TGTGCCACCAGCCGTACAGTGAACACTGAAGCTTTCTTT.

This chain uses TRBV6-2 or TRBV6-3 with TRBJ2-2, with 8 positions matching TRBD2. This CDR3 comprises 16 residues. CDR1 MNHEY and CDR2 SVGEGT come from the germline V gene. Trimming cost V 2 bases and J 3 bases; bases outside gene matches: 5. The CDR3 loop is CASSYRSGRDTGELFF. The CDR3 bases are TGTGCCAGCAGTTACAGGAGCGGGAGAGACACCGGGGAGCTGTTTTTT.

The rearrangement joins TRBV20-1 to TRBJ1-2, with 10 bases lining up with TRBD1. Per germline, CDR1 DFQATT and CDR2 SNEGSKA (reference sequence). Unmatched junction bases numbered 8, after V lost 6 bases and J lost 4 bases. The CDR3 is 14 residues long. The CDR3 DNA reads as TGCAGTGCAGCCGACAGGGGGCTTTTCTATGGCTACACCTTC. Its translation is CSAADRGLFYGYTF.

The CDR3 loop reads CASSYGLAGYEQYF. CDR3 nucleotide sequence: TGTGCCAGCAGTTACGGACTAGCGGGTTACGAGCAGTACTTC. The V and J genes are TRBV27 and TRBJ2-7; 11 nucleotides agree with TRBD2. This CDR3 region has 14 residues. V dropped 4 bases and J dropped 4; count of bases not matched to a gene: 3. CDR1 is MNHEY and CDR2 is SMNVEV in the germline V gene (reference sequence).

The J gene is TRBJ1-2, the V gene TRBV5-8, with D unresolved. The V and J ends lost 0 bases and 1 base respectively, with 7 bases between them. CDR1 and CDR2 from the germline V gene are SGHTS and YDEGEE. The length of the CDR3 is 14 residues. The CDR3 nucleotides read TGTGCCAGCAGCTTGGAGACCGGTAACTATGGCTACACCTTC. Translated: CASSLETGNYGYTF.